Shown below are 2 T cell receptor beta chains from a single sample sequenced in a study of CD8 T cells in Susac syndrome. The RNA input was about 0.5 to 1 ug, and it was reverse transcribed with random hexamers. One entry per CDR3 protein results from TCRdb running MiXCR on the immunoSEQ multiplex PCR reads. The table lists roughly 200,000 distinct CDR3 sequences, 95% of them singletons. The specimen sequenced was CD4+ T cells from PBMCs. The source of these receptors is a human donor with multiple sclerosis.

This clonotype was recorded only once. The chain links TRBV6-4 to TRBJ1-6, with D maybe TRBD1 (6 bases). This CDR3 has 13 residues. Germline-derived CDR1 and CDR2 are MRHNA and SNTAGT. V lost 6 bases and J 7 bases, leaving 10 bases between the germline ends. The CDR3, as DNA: TGTGCCAGCAGACAGGGTGCAAATTCACCCCTCCACTTT. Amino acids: CASRQGANSPLHF.

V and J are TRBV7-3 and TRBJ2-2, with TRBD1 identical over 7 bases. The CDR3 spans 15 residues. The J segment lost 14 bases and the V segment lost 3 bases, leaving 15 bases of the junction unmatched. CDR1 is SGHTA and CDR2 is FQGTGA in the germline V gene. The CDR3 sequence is CASSFQQGPASRLFF. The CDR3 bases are TGTGCCAGCAGCTTCCAACAGGGGCCAGCGTCGCGCCTGTTTTTT.